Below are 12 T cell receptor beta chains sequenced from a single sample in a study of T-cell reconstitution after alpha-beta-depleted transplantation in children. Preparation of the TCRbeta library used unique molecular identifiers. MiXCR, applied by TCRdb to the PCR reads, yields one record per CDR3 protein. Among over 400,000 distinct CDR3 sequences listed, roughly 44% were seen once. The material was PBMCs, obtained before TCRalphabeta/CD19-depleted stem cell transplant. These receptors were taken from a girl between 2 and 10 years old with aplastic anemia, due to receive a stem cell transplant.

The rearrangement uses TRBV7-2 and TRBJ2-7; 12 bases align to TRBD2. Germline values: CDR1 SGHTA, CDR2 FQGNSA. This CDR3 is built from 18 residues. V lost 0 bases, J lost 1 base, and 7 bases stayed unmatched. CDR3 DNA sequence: TGTGCCAGCAGCTTAGCCGGGGTGACTAGCGGGGGTTCCTACGAGCAGTACTTC. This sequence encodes CASSLAGVTSGGSYEQYF.

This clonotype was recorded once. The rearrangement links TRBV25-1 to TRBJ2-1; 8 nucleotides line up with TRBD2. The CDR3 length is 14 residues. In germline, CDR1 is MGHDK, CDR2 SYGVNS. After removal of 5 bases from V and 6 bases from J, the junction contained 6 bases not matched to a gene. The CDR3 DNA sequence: TGTGCCAGCAGTTTAAGCGGGAGTCTCAATGAGCAGTTCTTC. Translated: CASSLSGSLNEQFF.

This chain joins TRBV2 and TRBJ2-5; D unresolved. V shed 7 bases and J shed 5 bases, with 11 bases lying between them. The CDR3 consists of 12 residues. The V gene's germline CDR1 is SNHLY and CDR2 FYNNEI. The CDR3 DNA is TGTGCCAGCACGGTCCTCGGGGAGACCCAGTACTTC. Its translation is CASTVLGETQYF.

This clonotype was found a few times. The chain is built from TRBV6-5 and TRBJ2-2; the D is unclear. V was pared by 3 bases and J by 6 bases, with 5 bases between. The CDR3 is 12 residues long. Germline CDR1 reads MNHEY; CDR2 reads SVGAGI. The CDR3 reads CASSYTAGELFF. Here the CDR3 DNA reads TGTGCCAGCAGTTATACAGCCGGGGAGCTGTTTTTT.

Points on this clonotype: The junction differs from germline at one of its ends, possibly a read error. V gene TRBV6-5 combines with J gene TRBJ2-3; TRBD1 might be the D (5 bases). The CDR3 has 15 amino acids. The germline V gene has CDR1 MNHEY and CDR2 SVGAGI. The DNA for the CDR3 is TGTGCCAGCAGTGACTCAGGACAAAGCACAGATACGCAGTATTTT. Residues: CASSDSGQSTDTQYF.

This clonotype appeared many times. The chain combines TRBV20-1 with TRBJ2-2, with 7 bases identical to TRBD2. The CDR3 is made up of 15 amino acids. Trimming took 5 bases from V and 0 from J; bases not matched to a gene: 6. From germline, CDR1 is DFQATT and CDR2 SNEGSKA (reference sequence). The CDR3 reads CSAPRAGANTGELFF. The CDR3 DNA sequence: TGCAGTGCTCCCAGGGCGGGAGCGAACACCGGGGAGCTGTTTTTT.

The CDR3 reads CASSLETGGLGEQYF. DNA for the CDR3: TGTGCCAGCAGTTTAGAGACAGGGGGCTTGGGAGAGCAGTACTTC. The chain couples TRBV12-3 or TRBV12-4 to TRBJ2-7; TRBD1 matches 10 bases. V was pared by 1 base and J by 7 bases, with 7 bases of the junction left unmatched. The CDR3 covers 15 residues.

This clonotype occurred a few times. This CDR3 reads CASSERGTGINEKLFF. CDR3 nucleotide sequence: TGTGCCAGCAGTGAAAGAGGGACAGGCATTAATGAAAAACTGTTTTTT. The V and J genes are TRBV6-1 and TRBJ1-4; 8 bases agree with TRBD1. Germline lookup yields CDR1 MNHNS and CDR2 SASEGT. The CDR3 contains 16 residues. J lost 4 bases, V lost 2 bases, and 6 bases had no gene match.

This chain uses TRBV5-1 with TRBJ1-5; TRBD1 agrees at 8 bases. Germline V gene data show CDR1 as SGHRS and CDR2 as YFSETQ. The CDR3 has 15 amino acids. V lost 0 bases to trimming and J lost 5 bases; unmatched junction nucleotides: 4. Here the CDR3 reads CASSLETGAYQPQHF. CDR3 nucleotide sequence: TGCGCCAGCAGCTTGGAGACAGGGGCATATCAGCCCCAGCATTTT.

CDR3 protein: CASSDPGTGQETQYF. The CDR3 nucleotides read TGTGCCAGCAGTGATCCCGGGACAGGCCAAGAGACCCAGTACTTC. V and J are TRBV2 and TRBJ2-5; 8 bases map to TRBD1. This CDR3 comprises 15 residues. Germline-derived CDR1 and CDR2 are SNHLY and FYNNEI. V lost 3 bases and J lost 1; bases outside the gene matches: 4. The full variable domain, completed using reference TRBV2 and TRBJ2-5, is EPEVTQTPSHQVTQMGQEVILRCVPISNHLYFYWYRQILGQKVEFLVSFYNNEISEKSEIFDDQFSVERPDGSNFTLKIRSTKLEDSAMYFCASSDPGTGQETQYFGPGTRLLVL.

DNA of the CDR3: TGCAGTCCTCAGACTAGCGGCTCCTACGAGCAGTACTTC. Translated, it gives CSPQTSGSYEQYF. The V and J genes are TRBV20-1 and TRBJ2-7, with 9 positions matching TRBD2. There are 13 residues in the CDR3. V lost 8 bases and J lost 0; bases outside the gene matches: 5. Germline values: CDR1 DFQATT, CDR2 SNEGSKA (reference sequence).

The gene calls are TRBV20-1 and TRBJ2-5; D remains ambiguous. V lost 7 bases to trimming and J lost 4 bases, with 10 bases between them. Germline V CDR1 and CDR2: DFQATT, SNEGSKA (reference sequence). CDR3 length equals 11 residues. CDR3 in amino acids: CSVDPRETQYF. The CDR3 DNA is TGCAGTGTTGATCCCCGAGAGACCCAGTACTTC.